This TCR beta chain was sequenced in a study of persistence of HIV-infected CD4 T cells. A word on this clone: Its target is unknown. Other DNA sequences in this specimen translate into the identical CDR3.

This was the immunoSEQ version 4 assay in survey mode. Genomic DNA was diluted to 10 ng/uL, up to 1 ug per sample. The method was immunoSEQ multiplex PCR; TCRdb's version includes in-frame clones alone and lacks a portion of them. The sample has thousands of clones; just over 60% are singletons. The V segment lost 6 bases and the J segment 1 base; nucleotides outside the gene matches: 5. Germline CDR1 LNHDA, CDR2 SQIVND (reference sequence). This CDR3 has 15 amino acids. Lysates of CMV-infected fibroblasts at 9 to 10 ug/mL stimulated these cells. Responding CD4+ T cells were sorted by upregulation of both CD40 ligand and CD69. Plasma HIV-1 RNA stayed below 50 copies/mL for at least 4 years. CD8-depleted PBMCs were stimulated about 17 hours with anti-CD28/CD49d costimulation, CD40-blocking antibody and enfuvirtide.

This clonotype originated in an adult man with HIV who was CMV-seropositive. V is TRBV19 and J is TRBJ2-2; 7 positions match TRBD1. This material consisted of CD4+ T cells sorted from PBMCs after roughly 18-hour stimulation, taken from a patient who received antiretroviral therapy. The CDR3 loop is CASRKGTVNTGELFF. The CDR3 region has the DNA TGTGCCAGTAGAAAGGGGACAGTGAACACCGGGGAGCTGTTTTTT.